This passage covers 14 T cell receptor beta chains from one sample sequenced in a study of blood T cell repertoires in COVID-19. The table came from immunoSEQ multiplex PCR; TCRdb's copy has only in-frame clones and leaves some out. Of 200,000 to 250,000 clones in the sample, roughly 89% are singletons; the top ten hold approximately 10%. The sample taken for sequencing was PBMCs or T cells enriched from blood (not recorded which). The origin of the receptors is a man aged 18 to 29 with acute COVID-19.

The chain carries TRBV12-5 and TRBJ2-3; D gene uncertain. The CDR3 is 15 residues long. Germline V gene sequence: CDR1 LGHNT, CDR2 FRNRAP. Trimming stripped 0 bases from V and 6 bases from J, with 13 bases between. CDR3 nucleotides: TGTGCTAGTGGTTTGGTACTGGGCGCCCCCGATACGCAGTATTTT. As protein: CASGLVLGAPDTQYF.

The chain has TRBV11-3 and TRBJ1-6; D not certain. Germline V gene lookup returns CDR1 SGHNT and CDR2 YENEEA. V was trimmed by 4 bases and J by 0 bases, leaving 13 bases between them. CDR3 length: 17 amino acids. CDR3 loop: CASSSSRTSSYNSPLHF. The CDR3 nucleotides read TGTGCCAGCAGCTCGTCTAGGACTAGCTCCTATAATTCACCCCTCCACTTT. The variable domain in full, completed from reference TRBV11-3 and TRBJ1-6, reads EAGVVQSPRYKIIEKKQPVAFWCNPISGHNTLYWYLQNLGQGPELLIRYENEEAVDDSQLPKDRFSAERLKGVDSTLKIQPAELGDSAVYLCASSSSRTSSYNSPLHFGNGTRLTVT.

The chain combines TRBV9 with TRBJ2-2; D might be TRBD2 (6 bases). Germline assignment: CDR1 SGDLS and CDR2 YYNGEE. The CDR3 covers 16 residues. V was clipped by 3 bases and J by 0 bases, with 12 bases between them. The DNA for the CDR3 is TGTGCCAGCAGCGCACGCCGGGACTCGAACACCGGGGAGCTGTTTTTT. This gives the protein CASSARRDSNTGELFF.

The chain links TRBV2 to TRBJ2-4; possibly TRBD1 for D (6 bases). This CDR3 region has 12 residues. Trimming removed 8 bases at V and 5 bases at J, with 10 bases between. Germline V gives CDR1 SNHLY, CDR2 FYNNEI. The CDR3 DNA sequence: TGTGCCAGCTTGGGACAAGAAAACATTCAGTACTTC. Translated, it gives CASLGQENIQYF. Complete variable domain (other parts from reference TRBV2 and TRBJ2-4): EPEVTQTPSHQVTQMGQEVILRCVPISNHLYFYWYRQILGQKVEFLVSFYNNEISEKSEIFDDQFSVERPDGSNFTLKIRSTKLEDSAMYFCASLGQENIQYFGAGTRLSVL.

J is TRBJ1-3 and V is TRBV19; a possible D gene is TRBD1 (6 bases). V was cut by 5 bases and J by 2 bases, with 13 bases left in between. The CDR3 is made up of 15 amino acids. Germline V lookup: CDR1 LNHDA, CDR2 SQIVND (reference sequence). CDR3 DNA sequence: TGTGCCAGTAGTGGGGACACACTTGCTGGAAACACCATATATTTT. Amino acid sequence: CASSGDTLAGNTIYF.

On this clone: Additional DNA sequences in this sample encode the identical CDR3. J is TRBJ1-5 and V is TRBV30; D remains ambiguous. The CDR3 is 13 residues long. The V gene lost 2 bases and the J gene lost 2 bases, with 7 bases spanning the gap. Germline V gene lookup returns CDR1 GTSNPN and CDR2 SVGIG (reference sequence). The CDR3: CAWSREGNQPQHF. The CDR3 region has the DNA TGTGCCTGGAGTCGGGAGGGCAATCAGCCCCAGCATTTT.

The chain employs TRBV2 and TRBJ1-1; D perhaps matches TRBD1 (6 bases). V was pared by 3 bases and J by 4 bases, with 12 bases between. Germline V CDR1 and CDR2: SNHLY, FYNNEI. The CDR3 spans 14 residues. The CDR3 protein is CASSDQGLATEAFF. CDR3 DNA: TGTGCCAGCAGTGACCAGGGGTTGGCCACTGAAGCTTTCTTT.

The J gene is TRBJ2-3, the V gene TRBV4-3; 7 nucleotides line up with TRBD2. CDR3 size: 19 residues. In germline, CDR1 is LGHNA, CDR2 YSLEER. V lost 1 base to trimming and J lost 6 bases; unmatched junction nucleotides: 19. CDR3 sequence reads: CASSQALGTGGSNRDTQYF. CDR3 bases: TGCGCCAGCAGCCAAGCACTAGGTACCGGGGGGTCCAATCGGGATACGCAGTATTTT.

The rearrangement uses TRBV5-6 and TRBJ2-1; 9 bases fit TRBD2. The CDR3 runs to 18 residues. Germline-derived CDR1 and CDR2 are SGHDT and YYEEEE. Unmatched junction bases numbered 8, after V lost 0 bases and J lost 1 base. The CDR3 protein is CASSLVAGATPSYNEQFF. The CDR3 coding sequence is TGTGCCAGCAGCTTGGTAGCGGGGGCTACTCCTTCCTACAATGAGCAGTTCTTC.

J is TRBJ2-3 and V is TRBV28, with 10 nucleotides matching TRBD2. Germline V gene lookup returns CDR1 MDHEN and CDR2 SYDVKM. The CDR3 consists of 17 residues. V shed 2 bases, J shed 0 bases, and the junction held 5 bases outside the gene matches. The CDR3 nucleotides read TGTGCCAGCAGTTTACAACTAGCGGGGATAAGCACAGATACGCAGTATTTT. Its protein product is CASSLQLAGISTDTQYF.

This clone was detected only once. V usage is TRBV28 and J usage is TRBJ2-1; D gene uncertain. Germline CDR1 and CDR2: MDHEN and SYDVKM. Trimming cost V 2 bases and J 4 bases, with 9 bases left between them. This CDR3 comprises 14 residues. The CDR3 nucleotides read TGTGCCAGCAGTTTAGCCAACAAGTACAATGAGCAGTTCTTC. Its translation is CASSLANKYNEQFF.

The chain carries TRBV24-1 and TRBJ2-1; 11 nucleotides align to TRBD2. The trim removed 7 bases at V and 5 bases at J, leaving 9 bases unmatched. CDR3 length: 16 residues. The germline gives CDR1 KGHDR, CDR2 SFDVKD. The CDR3 sequence: CATSPIGLAGHNEQFF. DNA of the CDR3: TGTGCCACCAGCCCGATTGGACTAGCGGGCCACAATGAGCAGTTCTTC.

The chain employs TRBV28 and TRBJ2-1, with D maybe TRBD2 (6 bases). Germline lookup yields CDR1 MDHEN and CDR2 SYDVKM. CDR3 size: 13 residues. The V end lost 7 bases, the J end lost 10 bases, and 17 bases lay between the germline ends. DNA for the CDR3: TGTGCCAGCATCCCCCCCGGGAGAGGAGAGCAGTTCTTC. Translating it yields CASIPPGRGEQFF.

The J gene is TRBJ1-2, the V gene TRBV9, with D hard to call. Germline V gene data show CDR1 as SGDLS and CDR2 as YYNGEE. This CDR3 comprises 14 residues. The V end lost 0 bases, the J end lost 2 bases, and 8 bases lay between the germline ends. CDR3 nucleotide sequence: TGTGCCAGCAGCGTAGGTGGGCAGAACTATGGCTACACCTTC. Its translation is CASSVGGQNYGYTF.